This TCR beta chain was obtained from a study of Graves' ophthalmopathy and Graves' hyperthyroidism. In the study overall: Peripheral blood was gathered at first diagnosis, ahead of any treatment whatsoever.

TCR beta CDR3 regions were amplified from RNA transcripts. Second-round multiplex PCR came after first-round RT-PCR with HTBI primers. MiXCR, run by TCRdb on the multiplex PCR reads, gives a single entry per CDR3 protein. The sample includes 300,000 to 500,000 distinct CDR3 sequences, approximately 15% of them seen just once. This clonotype was found many times. Included hyperthyroidism patients were aged 18 to 65 and newly diagnosed (under 2 months' duration). V was trimmed by 0 bases and J by 4 bases, leaving 6 bases between them. Germline V gene sequence: CDR1 SGHNT, CDR2 YENEEA. This CDR3 spans 13 amino acids.

Sequenced material: peripheral blood. This sequence was found in a woman younger than 30 with stable Graves' hyperthyroidism. The chain is built from TRBV11-3 and TRBJ2-5; D remains unclear. The CDR3 DNA sequence: TGTGCCAGCAGCTTAGAAGAAGCAGAGACCCAGTACTTC. It is translated as CASSLEEAETQYF.